The entry below gives a single T cell receptor beta chain sequence along with its context. What it binds is not known. Data came from immunoSEQ multiplex PCR; TCRdb stores just in-frame clones and leaves some out. The sample holds under 100,000 clones, about four fifths seen once. These data come from a study of graft-versus-host responses after intestinal transplantation. Overall study findings and caveats: Recipient-marrow GvH clones were detected, some having first appeared in ileum or blood.

The length of the CDR3 is 15 residues. V lost 2 bases and J lost 6, with 15 bases in between. Germline V gene lookup returns CDR1 MDHEN and CDR2 SYDVKM. Sample: unstimulated CD4+ T cells sorted from spleen or lymph node cells, taken before intestinal transplant. The TCR sequence derives from a human donor who received an intestinal transplant. V and J are TRBV28 and TRBJ2-3; D is undetermined. The CDR3: CASSLPYGAGDTQYF. The CDR3 DNA reads as TGTGCCAGCAGTTTACCTTATGGAGCTGGGGATACGCAGTATTTT.